The source of this TCR beta chain is a study of CD8 T cells in ankylosing spondylitis. On this clonotype: Its antigen is still unknown. This sequence may be a read error, since a much larger clone differs from it by one base.

A single record per CDR3 protein comes from TCRdb applying MiXCR to the 5' RACE reads. The sample has approximately 100,000 distinct CDR3 sequences, about 8% seen once. Losses at the gene ends were 4 bases for V and 6 bases for J; bases not matched to a gene: 5. Germline lookup yields CDR1 SGHRS and CDR2 YFSETQ. This CDR3 has 13 amino acids. Study-wide results and limits: Certain motif variants had earlier been reported in reactive arthritis synovial fluid and blood. There was a TCR beta motif, made of fewer than 10 highly homologous variants, that appeared characteristic of ankylosing spondylitis blood. Reports say disease-linked clones showed up significantly more in matched ankylosing spondylitis synovial fluid.

This receptor was identified in a male donor with ankylosing spondylitis or in good health (not recorded which). The sequenced sample was blood, either unsorted or a sorted T cell fraction (not recorded which). The chain is built from TRBV5-1 and TRBJ2-5; 8 positions agree with TRBD1. For the CDR3, the DNA is TGCGCCAGCAGCCCCGGACAGGGAAAGACCCAGTACTTC. Amino acid sequence: CASSPGQGKTQYF.